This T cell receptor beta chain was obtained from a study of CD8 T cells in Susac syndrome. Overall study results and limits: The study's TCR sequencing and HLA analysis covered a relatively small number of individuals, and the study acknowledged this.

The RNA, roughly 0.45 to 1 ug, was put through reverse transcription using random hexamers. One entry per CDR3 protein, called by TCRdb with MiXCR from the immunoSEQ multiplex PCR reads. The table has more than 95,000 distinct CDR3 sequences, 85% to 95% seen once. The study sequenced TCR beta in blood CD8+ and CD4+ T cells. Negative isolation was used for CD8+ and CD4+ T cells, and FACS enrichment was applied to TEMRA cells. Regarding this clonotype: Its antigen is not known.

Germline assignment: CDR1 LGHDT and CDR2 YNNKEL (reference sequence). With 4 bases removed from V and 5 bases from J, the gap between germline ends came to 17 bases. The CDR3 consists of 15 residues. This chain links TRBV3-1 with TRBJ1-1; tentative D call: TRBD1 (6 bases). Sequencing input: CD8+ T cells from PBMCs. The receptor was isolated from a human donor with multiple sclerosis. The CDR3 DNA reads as TGTGCCAGCAGCCGAGGGGCAGGGGTCGAAACTGAAGCTTTCTTT. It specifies CASSRGAGVETEAFF.